This T cell receptor (beta chain) originates from a study of PD-1 blockade in classical Hodgkin lymphoma. Points from the study as a whole: Complete responders' diversity at baseline resembled that of newly diagnosed patients. Whereas CD4+ TCR diversity had risen significantly by C4D1, CD8+ TCR diversity had not.

Each and every patient relapsed after autologous stem cell transplantation, and patients got differing brentuximab vedotin exposure. Best overall response was complete response, partial response or progressive disease in these relapsed/refractory classical Hodgkin lymphoma patients. As regards this clone: Its antigen is not identified.

V lost 6 bases to trimming and J lost 7 bases, with 10 bases between them. The CDR3 sequence is 13 residues long. CDR1 MNHEY and CDR2 SVGAGI come from the germline V gene. Produced via immunoSEQ multiplex PCR; TCRdb's table is partial and in-frame only. The sample has 57,000 or so clones, about 91% seen once. This TCR came from a human donor with classical Hodgkin lymphoma. This sequence joins TRBV6-5 and TRBJ1-6; no firm D call. The sample here was peripheral blood mononuclear cells (PBMCs), taken at baseline. The chain's CDR3 is CASRVGVNSPLHF. CDR3 nucleotides: TGTGCCAGCAGGGTTGGGGTAAATTCACCCCTCCACTTT.